This T cell receptor (beta chain) was captured in a study of blood T cell repertoires in COVID-19. Assay used: immunoSEQ multiplex PCR; TCRdb lists only in-frame clones, some missing. The top ten clones hold roughly 3.8% of a sample with about 200,000 clones, approximately 86% of them seen once. Germline CDR1 and CDR2: KGHDR and SFDVKD. Trimming pared 4 bases from V and 0 bases from J, leaving 6 bases between. The CDR3 contains 14 residues. The source is a woman in her 40s with acute COVID-19. The chain links TRBV24-1 to TRBJ1-5, with D hard to call. Sequenced material: PBMCs or T cells enriched from blood (not recorded which). CDR3 amino acids: CATSETSSNQPQHF. Here the CDR3 DNA reads TGTGCCACCAGTGAAACATCTAGCAATCAGCCCCAGCATTTT.